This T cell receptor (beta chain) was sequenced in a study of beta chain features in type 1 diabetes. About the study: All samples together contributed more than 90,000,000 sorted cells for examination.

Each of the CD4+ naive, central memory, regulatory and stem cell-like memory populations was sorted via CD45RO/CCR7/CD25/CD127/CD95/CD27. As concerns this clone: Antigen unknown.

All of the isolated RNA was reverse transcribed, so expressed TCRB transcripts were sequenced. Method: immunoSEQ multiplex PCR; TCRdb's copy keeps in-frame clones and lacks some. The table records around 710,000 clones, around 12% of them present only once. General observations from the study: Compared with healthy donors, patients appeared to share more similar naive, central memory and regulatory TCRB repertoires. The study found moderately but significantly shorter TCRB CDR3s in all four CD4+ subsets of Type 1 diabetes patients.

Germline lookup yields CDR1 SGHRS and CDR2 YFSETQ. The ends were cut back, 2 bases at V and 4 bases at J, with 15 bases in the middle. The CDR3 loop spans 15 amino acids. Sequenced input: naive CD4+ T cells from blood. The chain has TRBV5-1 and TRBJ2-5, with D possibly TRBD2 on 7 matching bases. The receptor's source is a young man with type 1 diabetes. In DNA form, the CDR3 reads TGCGCCAGCAGCTTCGGGGGGCTCTCACCAGAGACCCAGTACTTC. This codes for CASSFGGLSPETQYF. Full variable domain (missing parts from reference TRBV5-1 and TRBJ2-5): KAGVTQTPRYLIKTRGQQVTLSCSPISGHRSVSWYQQTPGQGLQFLFEYFSETQRNKGNFPGRFSGRQFSNSRSEMNVSTLELGDSALYLCASSFGGLSPETQYFGPGTRLLVL.